The sequence of this T cell receptor beta chain was determined in a study of radiotherapy plus CTLA-4 blockade in lung cancer. Method: immunoSEQ multiplex PCR; TCRdb's copy keeps in-frame clones and lacks some. Of approximately 89,000 clones in the sample, about four fifths are singletons; the top ten hold 3.5% to 4.5%. Germline V gene lookup returns CDR1 LGHNA and CDR2 YNFKEQ. The V end was cut by 6 bases, the J end by 2 bases, with 16 bases between. The CDR3 consists of 15 residues. This chain links TRBV4-2 with TRBJ1-2; D is unclear. The sample in question was peripheral blood, obtained from a patient treated with radiotherapy plus ipilimumab. The receptor comes from a human donor with non-small cell lung cancer who had a partial response to radiotherapy plus ipilimumab. Some clones in this sample may be carry-over from other donors' samples. The CDR3 spells CASRRIGLLNYGYTF. In DNA, the CDR3 is TGTGCCAGCAGGCGTATCGGACTGCTAAACTATGGCTACACCTTC.